Reported below is one T cell receptor beta chain. This CDR3 comprises 13 residues. V was shortened by 1 base and J by 3 bases, with 6 bases between the two germline ends. Per germline, CDR1 SGHTA and CDR2 FQGNSA. PCR was performed using 60 Vbeta and 13 Jbeta primers. Assay: immunoSEQ multiplex PCR; the TCRdb copy retains only in-frame clones and omits some. The sample records about 230,000 clones, around 89% being singletons. The data were taken from a study of cytomegalovirus exposure and HLA in healthy donors. The rearrangement joins TRBV7-2 to TRBJ1-2, with unresolved D. The sample consisted of PBMCs. This sequence was found in a woman between 18 and 29 years old in good health and CMV-seronegative. CDR3 in amino acids: CASSLGVYYGYTF. CDR3 in DNA: TGTGCCAGCAGCTTAGGCGTGTACTATGGCTACACCTTC.